The sequence of this T cell receptor (beta chain) was determined in a study of blood T cell repertoires in COVID-19. Background on the study: PBMCs, B-cell-depleted T cells, or T cells were the source of the cDNA or gDNA that made up the material.

TCRdb's copy holds only in-frame clones and misses some; the assay was immunoSEQ multiplex PCR. The data contain 30,000 to 45,000 clones, roughly 89% of them seen just once; the ten biggest clones take up less than 8%. The V and J ends lost 2 bases and 6 bases respectively, with 11 bases between them. The CDR3 loop spans 15 amino acids. The germline CDR1 and CDR2 sequences are MDHEN and SYDVKM. This clone showed up just a few times. Source material: peripheral blood. The receptor comes from a human donor in a cohort sampled during active COVID-19. The rearrangement links TRBV28 to TRBJ1-6; D perhaps matches TRBD1 (5 bases). This CDR3 is CASSLVSRGNSPLHF. The CDR3, as DNA: TGTGCCAGCAGTTTAGTGAGTAGGGGTAATTCACCCCTCCACTTT.